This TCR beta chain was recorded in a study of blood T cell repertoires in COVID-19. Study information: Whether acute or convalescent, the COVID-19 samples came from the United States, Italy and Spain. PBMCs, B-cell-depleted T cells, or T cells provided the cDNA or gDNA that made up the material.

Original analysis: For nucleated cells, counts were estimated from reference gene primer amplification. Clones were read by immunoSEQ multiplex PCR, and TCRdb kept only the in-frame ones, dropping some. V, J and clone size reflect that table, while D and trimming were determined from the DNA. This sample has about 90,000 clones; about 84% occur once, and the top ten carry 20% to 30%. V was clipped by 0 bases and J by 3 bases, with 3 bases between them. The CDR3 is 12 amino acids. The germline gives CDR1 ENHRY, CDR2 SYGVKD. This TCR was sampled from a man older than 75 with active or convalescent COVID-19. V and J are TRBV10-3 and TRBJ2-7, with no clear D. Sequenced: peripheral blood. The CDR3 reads CAISESFYEQYF. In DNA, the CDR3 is TGTGCCATCAGTGAGTCCTTCTACGAGCAGTACTTC.